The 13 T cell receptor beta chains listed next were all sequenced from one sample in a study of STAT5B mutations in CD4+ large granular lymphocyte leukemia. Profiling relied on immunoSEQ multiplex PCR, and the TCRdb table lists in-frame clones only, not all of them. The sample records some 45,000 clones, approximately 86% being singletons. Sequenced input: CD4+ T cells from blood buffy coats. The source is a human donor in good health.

The CDR3 loop is CASSRQGASEKLFF. In DNA, the CDR3 is TGTGCCAGCAGCCGACAGGGGGCGAGCGAAAAACTGTTTTTT. The V call is TRBV5-4, the J call TRBJ1-4; 10 nucleotides agree with TRBD1. The V and J ends lost 4 bases and 8 bases, in that order; junction bases with no gene match: 5. Germline values: CDR1 SGHNT, CDR2 YYREEE (reference sequence). CDR3 length equals 14 residues.

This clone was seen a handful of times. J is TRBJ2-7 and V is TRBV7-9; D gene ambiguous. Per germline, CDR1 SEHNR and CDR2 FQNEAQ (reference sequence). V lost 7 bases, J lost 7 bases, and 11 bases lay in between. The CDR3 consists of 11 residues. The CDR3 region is CASTRDREQYF. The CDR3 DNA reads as TGTGCCAGCACCCGTGATCGAGAGCAGTACTTC.

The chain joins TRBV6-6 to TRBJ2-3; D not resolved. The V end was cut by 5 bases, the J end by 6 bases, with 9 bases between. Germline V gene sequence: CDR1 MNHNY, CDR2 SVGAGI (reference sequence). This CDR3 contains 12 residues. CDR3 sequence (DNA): TGTGCCAGCAGTCAACAAGGGGATACGCAGTATTTT. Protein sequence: CASSQQGDTQYF.

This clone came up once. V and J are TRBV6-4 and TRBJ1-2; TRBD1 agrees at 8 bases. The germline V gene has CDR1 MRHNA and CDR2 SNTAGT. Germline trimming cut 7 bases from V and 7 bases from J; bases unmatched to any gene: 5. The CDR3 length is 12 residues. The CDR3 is CASTEDRGGYTF. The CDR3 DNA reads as TGTGCCAGCACCGAAGACAGGGGTGGCTACACCTTC.

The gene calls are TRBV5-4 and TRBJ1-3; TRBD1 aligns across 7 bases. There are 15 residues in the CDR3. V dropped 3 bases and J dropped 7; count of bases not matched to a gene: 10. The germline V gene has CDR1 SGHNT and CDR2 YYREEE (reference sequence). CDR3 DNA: TGTGCCAGCAGCTCCAGACAGGGAGGCGCGAACACCATATATTTT. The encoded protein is CASSSRQGGANTIYF.

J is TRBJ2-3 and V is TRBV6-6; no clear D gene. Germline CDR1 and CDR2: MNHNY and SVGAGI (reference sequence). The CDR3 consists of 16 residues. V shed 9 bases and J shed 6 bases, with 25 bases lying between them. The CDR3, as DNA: TGTGCCAGTAGAACCCCGGGTCTCGACGGCTATGATACGCAGTATTTT. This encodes CASRTPGLDGYDTQYF.

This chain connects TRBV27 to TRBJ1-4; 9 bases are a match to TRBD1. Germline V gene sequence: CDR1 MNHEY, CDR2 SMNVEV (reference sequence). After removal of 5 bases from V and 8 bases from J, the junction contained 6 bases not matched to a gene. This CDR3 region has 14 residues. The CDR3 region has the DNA TGTGCCAGCAGTATGGGACAGGGTGGCGAAAAACTGTTTTTT. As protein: CASSMGQGGEKLFF.

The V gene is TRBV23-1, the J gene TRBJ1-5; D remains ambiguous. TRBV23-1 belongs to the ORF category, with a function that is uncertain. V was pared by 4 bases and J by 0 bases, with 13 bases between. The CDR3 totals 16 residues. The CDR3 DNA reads TGCGCCAGCAGTCGAACCGATGGGGATAGCAATCAGCCCCAGCATTTT. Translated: CASSRTDGDSNQPQHF.

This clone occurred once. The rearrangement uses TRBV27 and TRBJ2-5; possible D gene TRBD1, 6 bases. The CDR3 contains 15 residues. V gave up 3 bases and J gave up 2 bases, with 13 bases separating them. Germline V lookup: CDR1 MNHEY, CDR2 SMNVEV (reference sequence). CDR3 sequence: CASSFRGRGQETQYF. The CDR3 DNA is TGTGCCAGCAGTTTCCGGGGCAGGGGACAAGAGACCCAGTACTTC.

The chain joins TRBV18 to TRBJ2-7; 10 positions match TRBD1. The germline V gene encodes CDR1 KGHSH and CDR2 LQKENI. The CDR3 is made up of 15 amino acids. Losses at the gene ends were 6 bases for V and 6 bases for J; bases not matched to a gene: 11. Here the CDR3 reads CASSEQGQGLGEQYF. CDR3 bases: TGTGCCAGCTCGGAGCAGGGACAGGGGTTGGGCGAGCAGTACTTC.

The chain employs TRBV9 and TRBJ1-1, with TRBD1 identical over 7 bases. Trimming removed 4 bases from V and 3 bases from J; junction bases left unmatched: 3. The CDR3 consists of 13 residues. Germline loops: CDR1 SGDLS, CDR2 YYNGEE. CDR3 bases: TGTGCCAGCAGCTACAGGGGTGACACTGAAGCTTTCTTT. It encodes CASSYRGDTEAFF.

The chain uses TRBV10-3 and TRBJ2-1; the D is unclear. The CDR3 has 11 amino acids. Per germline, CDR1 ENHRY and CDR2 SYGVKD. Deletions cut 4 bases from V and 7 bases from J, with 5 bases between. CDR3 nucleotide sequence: TGTGCCATCAGTGTTGGGAATGAGCAGTTCTTC. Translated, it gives CAISVGNEQFF.

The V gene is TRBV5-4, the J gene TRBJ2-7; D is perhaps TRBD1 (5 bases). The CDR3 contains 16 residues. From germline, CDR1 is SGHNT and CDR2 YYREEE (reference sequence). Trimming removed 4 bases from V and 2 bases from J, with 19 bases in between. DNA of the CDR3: TGTGCCAGCAGCCCGGCCCAGGGTAGCAGGGCCTACGAGCAGTACTTC. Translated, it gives CASSPAQGSRAYEQYF.